One sample yielded the 4 T cell receptor beta chains listed below, sequenced in a study of CD8 T cells in Susac syndrome. Random hexamers primed reverse transcription of about 0.5 to 1 ug RNA. TCRdb ran MiXCR on the immunoSEQ multiplex PCR reads and lists one entry per CDR3 protein. Of about 190,000 distinct CDR3 sequences in the sample, 95% were seen once. The sequenced material came from CD4+ T cells from PBMCs. These receptors all stem from a human donor with Susac syndrome.

The V and J genes are TRBV5-1 and TRBJ2-7; D is unclear. The CDR3 spans 13 residues. V lost 3 bases, J lost 2 bases, and 9 bases lay in between. Germline CDR1 SGHRS, CDR2 YFSETQ. The CDR3 loop reads CASSSDLPYEQYF. CDR3 coding DNA: TGCGCCAGCAGCTCCGACCTCCCCTACGAGCAGTACTTC.

The sample holds one count of this clonotype. The chain carries TRBV19 and TRBJ1-1, with D tentatively TRBD1 (5 bases). The CDR3 extends over 12 amino acids. Germline values: CDR1 LNHDA, CDR2 SQIVND (reference sequence). V was shortened by 3 bases and J by 4 bases, with 6 bases between the two germline ends. Here the CDR3 reads CASSMGRTEAFF. DNA for the CDR3: TGTGCCAGTAGTATGGGGCGCACTGAAGCTTTCTTT.

This chain links TRBV3-1 with TRBJ2-1, with 7 nucleotides matching TRBD1. The CDR3 loop spans 13 amino acids. Germline assignment: CDR1 LGHDT and CDR2 YNNKEL (reference sequence). With V trimmed by 1 base and J by 10 bases, 4 bases remained unmatched. The CDR3 region has the DNA TGTGCCAGCAGCCAAGCAGGGGGTAGCGAGCAGTTCTTC. Translating it yields CASSQAGGSEQFF.

This chain links TRBV2 with TRBJ1-5; D is possibly TRBD1 (6 bases). CDR3 length: 15 residues. Trimming shortened V by 2 bases and J by 3 bases, and 11 bases separated the two germline ends. Germline values: CDR1 SNHLY, CDR2 FYNNEI. The CDR3 here is CASSELRGTNQPQHF. The CDR3 coding sequence is TGTGCCAGCAGTGAACTCAGGGGTACCAATCAGCCCCAGCATTTT.